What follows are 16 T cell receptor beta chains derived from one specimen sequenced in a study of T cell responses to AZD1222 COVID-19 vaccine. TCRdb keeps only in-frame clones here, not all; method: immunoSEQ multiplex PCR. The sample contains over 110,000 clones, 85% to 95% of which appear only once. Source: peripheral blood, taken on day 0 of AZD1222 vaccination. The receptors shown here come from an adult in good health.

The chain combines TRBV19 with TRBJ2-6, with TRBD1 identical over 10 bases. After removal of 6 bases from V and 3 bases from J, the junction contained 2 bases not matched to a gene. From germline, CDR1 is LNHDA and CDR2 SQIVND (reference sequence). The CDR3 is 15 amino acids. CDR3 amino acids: CASRGTGDGANVLTF. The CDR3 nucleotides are TGTGCCAGTAGAGGGACAGGGGATGGGGCCAACGTCCTGACTTTC.

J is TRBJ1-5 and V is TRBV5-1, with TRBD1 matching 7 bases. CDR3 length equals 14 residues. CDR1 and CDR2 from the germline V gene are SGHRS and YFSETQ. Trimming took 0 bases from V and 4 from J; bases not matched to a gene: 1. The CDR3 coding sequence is TGCGCCAGCAGCTTGGGGGACAGAAATCAGCCCCAGCATTTT. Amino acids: CASSLGDRNQPQHF.

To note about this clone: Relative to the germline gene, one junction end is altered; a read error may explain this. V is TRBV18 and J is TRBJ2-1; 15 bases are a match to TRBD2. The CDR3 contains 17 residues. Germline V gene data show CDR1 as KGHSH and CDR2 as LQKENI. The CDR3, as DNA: TGTGCCAGCTCACCAGATCGACAGTTGGGACTAGCGGGAGGTATCGTCTTC. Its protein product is CASSPDRQLGLAGGIVF.

The CDR3 reads CAWSPGTGGLGGDGYTF. Written as DNA, the CDR3 is TGTGCCTGGAGTCCGGGGACAGGGGGCCTCGGAGGGGATGGCTACACCTTC. The V and J genes are TRBV30 and TRBJ1-2, with TRBD1 identical over 12 bases. The junction had 13 bases not matched to a gene; V was cut back by 2 bases and J by 6 bases. The CDR3 consists of 17 residues. The germline gives CDR1 GTSNPN, CDR2 SVGIG (reference sequence).

The CDR3 is CASSPTGYYEQYF. The CDR3 nucleotides are TGTGCCAGCAGTCCGACAGGGTACTACGAGCAGTACTTC. The chain joins TRBV6-1 to TRBJ2-7; 7 bases match TRBD1. This CDR3 contains 13 residues. Germline V gene lookup returns CDR1 MNHNS and CDR2 SASEGT. The trim removed 5 bases at V and 3 bases at J, leaving 4 bases unmatched.

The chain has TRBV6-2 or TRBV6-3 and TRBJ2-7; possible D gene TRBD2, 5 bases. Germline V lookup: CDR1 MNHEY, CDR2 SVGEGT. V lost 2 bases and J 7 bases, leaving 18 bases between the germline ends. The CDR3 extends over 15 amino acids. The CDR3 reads CASSYTWAQTGEQYF. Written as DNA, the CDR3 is TGTGCCAGCAGTTACACCTGGGCACAGACGGGAGAGCAGTACTTC.

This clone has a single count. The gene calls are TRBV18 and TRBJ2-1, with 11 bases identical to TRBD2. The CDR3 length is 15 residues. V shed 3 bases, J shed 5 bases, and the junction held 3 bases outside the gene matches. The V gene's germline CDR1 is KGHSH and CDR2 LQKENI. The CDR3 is CASSPLAGGNNEQFF. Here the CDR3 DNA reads TGTGCCAGCTCACCTCTAGCGGGGGGTAACAATGAGCAGTTCTTC.

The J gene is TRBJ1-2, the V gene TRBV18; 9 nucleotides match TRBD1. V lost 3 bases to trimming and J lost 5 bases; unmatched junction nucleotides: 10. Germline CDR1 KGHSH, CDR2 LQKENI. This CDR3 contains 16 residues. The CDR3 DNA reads TGTGCCAGCTCACCCACTAGAGGTGGGACAGGGTATGGCTACACCTTC. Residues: CASSPTRGGTGYGYTF.

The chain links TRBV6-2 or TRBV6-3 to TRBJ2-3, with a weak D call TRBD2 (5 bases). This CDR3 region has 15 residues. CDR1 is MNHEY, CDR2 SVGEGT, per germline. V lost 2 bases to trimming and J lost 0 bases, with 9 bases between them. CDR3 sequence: CASSYPAESTDTQYF. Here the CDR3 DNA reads TGTGCCAGCAGTTACCCAGCGGAAAGCACAGATACGCAGTATTTT.

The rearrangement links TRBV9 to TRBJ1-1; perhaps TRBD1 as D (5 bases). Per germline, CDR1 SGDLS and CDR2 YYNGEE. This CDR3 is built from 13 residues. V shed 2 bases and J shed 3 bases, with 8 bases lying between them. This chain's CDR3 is CASSVRGDTEAFF. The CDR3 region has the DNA TGTGCCAGCAGCGTTCGAGGGGACACTGAAGCTTTCTTT.

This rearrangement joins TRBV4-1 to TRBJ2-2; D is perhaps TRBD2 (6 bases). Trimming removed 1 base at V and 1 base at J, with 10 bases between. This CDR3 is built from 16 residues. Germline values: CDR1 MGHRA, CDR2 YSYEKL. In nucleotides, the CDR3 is TGCGCCAGCAGCCAAGGGAGGGGTTGGAACACCGGGGAGCTGTTTTTT. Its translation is CASSQGRGWNTGELFF.

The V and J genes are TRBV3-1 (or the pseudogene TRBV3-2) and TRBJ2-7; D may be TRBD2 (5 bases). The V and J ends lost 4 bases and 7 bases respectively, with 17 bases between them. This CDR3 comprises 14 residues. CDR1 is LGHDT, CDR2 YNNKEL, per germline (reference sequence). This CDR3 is CASSPMGEAREQYF. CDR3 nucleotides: TGTGCCAGCAGCCCAATGGGAGAGGCGCGGGAGCAGTACTTC.

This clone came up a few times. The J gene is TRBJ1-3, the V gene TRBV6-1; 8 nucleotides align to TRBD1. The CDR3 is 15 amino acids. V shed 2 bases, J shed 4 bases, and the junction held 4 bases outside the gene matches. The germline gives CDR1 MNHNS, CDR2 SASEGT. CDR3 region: CASSEWTGHGNTIYF. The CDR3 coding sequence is TGTGCCAGCAGTGAATGGACAGGGCACGGAAACACCATATATTTT.

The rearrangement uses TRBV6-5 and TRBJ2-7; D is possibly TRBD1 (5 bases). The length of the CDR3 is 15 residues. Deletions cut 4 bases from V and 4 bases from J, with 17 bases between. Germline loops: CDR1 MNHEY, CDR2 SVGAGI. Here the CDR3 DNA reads TGTGCCAGCAGTTCCCCAGGGATACCTCCTTACGAGCAGTACTTC. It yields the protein CASSSPGIPPYEQYF.

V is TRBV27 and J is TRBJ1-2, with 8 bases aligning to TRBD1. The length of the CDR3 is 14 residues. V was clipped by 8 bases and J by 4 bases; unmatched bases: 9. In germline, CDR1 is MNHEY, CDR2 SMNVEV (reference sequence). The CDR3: CASAFGQGGYGYTF. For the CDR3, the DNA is TGTGCCAGCGCCTTTGGACAGGGTGGCTATGGCTACACCTTC.

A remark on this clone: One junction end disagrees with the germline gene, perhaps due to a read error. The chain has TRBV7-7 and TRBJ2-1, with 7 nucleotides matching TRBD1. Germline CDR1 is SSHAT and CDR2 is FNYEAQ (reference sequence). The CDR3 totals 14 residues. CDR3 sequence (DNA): TGTGCTAGCAGCTTAGTAGGGGGCCTCGATGAGCAGTTCTTC. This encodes CASSLVGGLDEQFF. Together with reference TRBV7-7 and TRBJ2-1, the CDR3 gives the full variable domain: GAGVSQSPRYKVTKRGQDVTLRCDPISSHATLYWYQQALGQGPEFLTYFNYEAQPDKSGLPSDRFSAERPEGSISTLTIQRTEQRDSAMYRCASSLVGGLDEQFFGPGTRLTVL.